This TCR beta chain was identified during a study of blood T cell repertoires in COVID-19 (dated by TCRdb to the early 2020s). Study-level background: Samples covering the acute and convalescent phases of COVID-19 were provided by collaborators in the United States, Italy and Spain. The material from the prospective study consisted of cDNA or gDNA derived from T cells, B-cell-depleted T cells, or PBMCs. Subjects who had been exposed to COVID-19, were actively infected with it, or had recovered from it provided the deeply sampled blood TCRbeta repertoires that made up the dataset. The repertoires were made available in a free public database intended to serve as a resource for research on the immune response to SARS-CoV-2. The samples were drawn from two sources: the first 160 participants of the ongoing ImmuneRACE study, and 1,200 or so subjects contributed by 6 global collaborators. A de-identified subject ID, COVID-19 status, age in years and sex were almost always included in the sample metadata. Where available, HLA class I and class II types were obtained from metadata supplied by the sample provider rather than from assay-based typing. Overall results and qualifications from the work: The quantity of clinical and demographic metadata differed by source and by participant and was supplied without curation.

On this clone: There is no known antigen for this receptor. No much larger clonotype is one base removed from it; base qualities were not supplied.

One collaborating source in Seattle enrolled patients while the patients were actively infected and followed the patients over time throughout the course of disease. Collaborating institutions collected whole blood in K2EDTA tubes following their own protocols. For TCRbeta analysis, collaborators shipped samples as frozen whole blood, isolated PBMCs, or DNA extracted from either of those sample types. The immunoSEQ Assay, a bias-controlled multiplex PCR, was used to amplify TCRbeta CDR3 regions from genomic DNA. As for the authors' bioinformatics: The number of nucleated cells in each sample was estimated by amplification of reference gene primers within the assay. To quantify the absolute abundance of each unique TCRbeta CDR3 rearrangement, sequence reads were collapsed and filtered. Productive Simpson clonality was computed per sample as the square root of Simpson's diversity index over productive rearrangements. TCRdb obtained this table from immuneACCESS and retained in-frame rearrangements with V and J assigned. These tables miss some clones; where compared with another copy, unresolved V genes account for less than half of the shortfall, and the remainder is unexplained. D and trimming come from the DNA, and the V and J calls and clone size come from that table. For this sample the table gives 300,000 to 450,000 clones, of which 70% to 90% were detected only once. The ten largest account for about 2.5% of the sample.

CDR1 is given as GTSNPN and CDR2 as SVGIG, both from the germline V gene (reference sequence). Trimming leaves V shorter by 2 bases and J shorter by 10 bases, with the junction holding 5 bases beyond the gene matches. The cysteine opens and the phenylalanine closes a CDR3 of 13 amino acids. The sequence is cut down to CDR3 DNA, 39 bases in frame from base 1. The sequenced sample consisted of peripheral blood. The sequence is built from TRBV30 and TRBJ2-1; 10 bases in between match TRBD1. The TCR comes from a woman in her sixties or seventies with COVID-19, enrolled during active disease. The CDR3 region: CAWSRDRGDEQFF. In nucleotides, the sequence is TGTGCCTGGAGTAGGGACAGGGGAGACGAGCAGTTCTTC.